The 24 T cell receptor beta chains reported below all come from one sample, sequenced in a study of T cells in Graves' hyperthyroidism and ophthalmopathy. Amplification of TCR beta CDR3 regions was performed using RNA transcripts as template. RT-PCR in the first round (using the HTBI primer set) targeted the TCR CDR3. TCRdb analysed the multiplex PCR reads with MiXCR anew, one entry per CDR3 protein. The sample shows approximately 630,000 distinct CDR3 sequences, roughly 17% of them seen only once. Sequences were obtained from blood. Receptors were obtained from a woman aged 25 to 45 with Graves' hyperthyroidism.

CDR3 DNA: TGTGCCTGGAGACAAAACAAGCAGTCCCAGCATTTT. It codes for CAWRQNKQSQHF. V is TRBV30 and J is TRBJ1-5; no clear D. The germline CDR1 and CDR2 sequences are GTSNPN and SVGIG (reference sequence). This CDR3 is built from 12 residues. V lost 3 bases and J 11 bases, leaving 14 bases between the germline ends. The full variable domain, its missing parts supplied by reference TRBV30 and TRBJ1-5, is SQTIHQWPATLVQPVGSPLSLECTVEGTSNPNLYWYRQAAGRGLQLLFYSVGIGQISSEVPQNLSASRPQDRQFILSSKKLLLSDSGFYLCAWRQNKQSQHFGDGTRLSIL.

This clonotype was seen many times. This rearrangement joins TRBV20-1 to TRBJ2-1, with TRBD2 identical over 12 bases. CDR3 length: 17 residues. Germline assignment: CDR1 DFQATT and CDR2 SNEGSKA (reference sequence). V gave up 0 bases and J gave up 8 bases; unmatched junction bases: 11. CDR3 nucleotide sequence: TGCAGTGCTAGAGAACGGGCGGCTAGCGGGAGGGCCGATGAGCAGTTCTTC. This encodes CSARERAASGRADEQFF.

In this sample, this clonotype turned up a few times. This chain joins TRBV28 and TRBJ1-4, with D uncertain. Germline loops: CDR1 MDHEN, CDR2 SYDVKM. The CDR3 is made up of 14 amino acids. The V and J ends lost 2 bases and 8 bases respectively, with 12 bases between them. CDR3 DNA: TGTGCCAGCAGTTTAAGCCCCGGATACGAAAAACTGTTTTTT. This encodes CASSLSPGYEKLFF.

There are many counts of this clonotype. The genes are TRBV11-1 and TRBJ1-1; TRBD1 matches at 10 bases. After removal of 3 bases from V and 7 bases from J, the junction contained 5 bases not matched to a gene. Germline V gene lookup returns CDR1 SGHAT and CDR2 FQDESV (reference sequence). The CDR3 length is 14 residues. CDR3 bases: TGTGCCAGCAGCTTCCGGGACAGGGGTGTTGAAGCTTTCTTT. Protein: CASSFRDRGVEAFF.

Ten or more counts support this clonotype. The chain uses TRBV28 and TRBJ2-2; unclear D gene. The CDR3 extends over 14 amino acids. The germline CDR1 and CDR2 sequences are MDHEN and SYDVKM. V was cut by 1 base and J by 4 bases, with 7 bases left in between. The CDR3 region has the DNA TGTGCCAGCAGTTTATACAGTGGCACCGGGGAGCTGTTTTTT. Its protein product is CASSLYSGTGELFF. The variable domain in full, with the rest retrieved from reference TRBV28 and TRBJ2-2, is DVKVTQSSRYLVKRTGEKVFLECVQDMDHENMFWYRQDPGLGLRLIYFSYDVKMKEKGDIPEGYSVSREKKERFSLILESASTNQTSMYLCASSLYSGTGELFFGEGSRLTVL.

The chain is built from TRBV20-1 and TRBJ1-4; 7 bases line up with TRBD1. CDR1 and CDR2 from the germline V gene are DFQATT and SNEGSKA (reference sequence). The CDR3 extends over 13 amino acids. J gave up 4 bases and V 4 bases, and 3 bases lay outside the gene matches. CDR3 nucleotide sequence: TGCAGTGCTATGGGACAGCTTAATGAAAAACTGTTTTTT. Translating it yields CSAMGQLNEKLFF.

This clonotype came up many times. This chain connects TRBV2 to TRBJ2-5; TRBD2 aligns across 9 bases. The germline V gene encodes CDR1 SNHLY and CDR2 FYNNEI. This CDR3 region has 13 residues. Trimming took 11 bases from V and 5 from J; bases not matched to a gene: 9. CDR3 in DNA: TGTGCCGGGGGACTAGCCGGGGGTGAGACCCAGTACTTC. The encoded protein is CAGGLAGGETQYF. The full variable domain, completed using reference TRBV2 and TRBJ2-5, is EPEVTQTPSHQVTQMGQEVILRCVPISNHLYFYWYRQILGQKVEFLVSFYNNEISEKSEIFDDQFSVERPDGSNFTLKIRSTKLEDSAMYFCAGGLAGGETQYFGPGTRLLVL.

The chain joins TRBV5-1 to TRBJ1-2; 9 nucleotides align to TRBD1. Germline-derived CDR1 and CDR2 are SGHRS and YFSETQ. The CDR3 consists of 13 residues. Trimming removed 4 bases from V and 10 bases from J; junction bases left unmatched: 8. The CDR3 DNA reads as TGCGCCAGCAGCCCCGGGGACAGGGAGGACTACACCTTC. Protein: CASSPGDREDYTF. The variable domain in full, completed from reference TRBV5-1 and TRBJ1-2, reads KAGVTQTPRYLIKTRGQQVTLSCSPISGHRSVSWYQQTPGQGLQFLFEYFSETQRNKGNFPGRFSGRQFSNSRSEMNVSTLELGDSALYLCASSPGDREDYTFGSGTRLTVV.

This clonotype occurred a few times. The J gene is TRBJ1-1, the V gene TRBV20-1, with 8 bases lining up with TRBD1. V lost 6 bases and J lost 5; bases outside the gene matches: 8. CDR1 is DFQATT, CDR2 SNEGSKA, per germline (reference sequence). There are 13 residues in the CDR3. The CDR3 spells CSAPTGGRTEAFF. DNA for the CDR3: TGCAGTGCCCCAACAGGGGGGAGGACTGAAGCTTTCTTT.

At least ten counts were recorded for this clonotype. V is TRBV2 and J is TRBJ2-1; D unresolved. The germline V gene has CDR1 SNHLY and CDR2 FYNNEI. V lost 6 bases, J lost 4 bases, and 4 bases lay in between. The CDR3 sequence is 11 residues long. The CDR3 loop is CASRAYNEQFF. In DNA form, the CDR3 reads TGTGCCAGCAGAGCATACAATGAGCAGTTCTTC.

This clonotype was seen only a few times. J is TRBJ1-4 and V is TRBV27; possibly TRBD1 for D (6 bases). V lost 6 bases and J 7 bases, leaving 21 bases between the germline ends. Per germline, CDR1 MNHEY and CDR2 SMNVEV (reference sequence). This CDR3 is 16 amino acids long. DNA for the CDR3: TGTGCCAGCAGACCAACCACAGGGAGGGTCGGTGAAAAACTGTTTTTT. This encodes CASRPTTGRVGEKLFF.

CDR3 residues: CSARDPTLGDSPLHF. CDR3 DNA sequence: TGCAGTGCTAGAGATCCGACACTCGGGGATTCACCCCTCCACTTT. The chain couples TRBV20-1 to TRBJ1-6; no clear D. Trimming left V 0 bases short and J 8 bases short, with 14 bases between. CDR3 length equals 15 residues. Per germline, CDR1 DFQATT and CDR2 SNEGSKA (reference sequence).

This clonotype was counted at least ten times. The V and J genes are TRBV11-2 and TRBJ2-5; 10 nucleotides line up with TRBD1. CDR3 length: 12 amino acids. Looked up from germline, CDR1 is SGHAT and CDR2 is FQNNGV. Unmatched junction bases numbered 7, after V lost 5 bases and J lost 13 bases. CDR3 in amino acids: CASSRGTGVMYF. CDR3 bases: TGTGCCAGCAGCCGCGGGACAGGGGTAATGTACTTC.

This clonotype was counted between two and nine times. The chain is built from TRBV5-6 and TRBJ1-1; D not certain. This CDR3 is 13 amino acids long. V gave up 0 bases and J gave up 3 bases, with 6 bases separating them. Germline V gene lookup returns CDR1 SGHDT and CDR2 YYEEEE. This CDR3 is CASSLVPDTEAFF. CDR3 sequence (DNA): TGTGCCAGCAGCTTGGTACCGGACACTGAAGCTTTCTTT. Variable domain in full (rest from reference TRBV5-6 and TRBJ1-1): DAGVTQSPTHLIKTRGQQVTLRCSPKSGHDTVSWYQQALGQGPQFIFQYYEEEERQRGNFPDRFSGHQFPNYSSELNVNALLLGDSALYLCASSLVPDTEAFFGQGTRLTVV.

This clonotype was seen at least ten times. The chain links TRBV5-6 to TRBJ2-1, with 8 bases aligning to TRBD1. The CDR3 is 16 residues long. V shed 5 bases, J shed 1 base, and the junction held 8 bases outside the gene matches. Germline-derived CDR1 and CDR2 are SGHDT and YYEEEE. CDR3 sequence: CASSFRRDRSYNEQFF. The CDR3 region has the DNA TGTGCCAGCAGTTTCCGCCGGGACAGGTCCTACAATGAGCAGTTCTTC.

The rearrangement links TRBV12-3 or TRBV12-4 to TRBJ1-1; D call uncertain. V was clipped by 5 bases and J by 5 bases, with 12 bases between them. CDR3 length equals 13 residues. CDR3 nucleotide sequence: TGTGCCAGCAGTACCGAATGGGGTACTGAAGCTTTCTTT. Translated, it gives CASSTEWGTEAFF.

The V gene is TRBV7-9, the J gene TRBJ2-1, with 8 bases that match TRBD1. The CDR3 loop spans 16 amino acids. Germline lookup yields CDR1 SEHNR and CDR2 FQNEAQ (reference sequence). Unmatched junction bases numbered 15, after V lost 5 bases and J lost 9 bases. Here the CDR3 DNA reads TGTGCCAGCAGCCATATTGGCCGGACAGGGATCGGTGAGCAGTTCTTC. This encodes CASSHIGRTGIGEQFF.

Concerning this clonotype: Its ends do not fully match the called genes, so a read error is possible. The genes are TRBV3-1 and TRBJ2-3, with D maybe TRBD2 (6 bases). The CDR3 totals 18 residues. CDR1 and CDR2 from the germline V gene are LGHDT and YNNKEL (reference sequence). CDR3 amino acids: CASSQGGLAPPSTDSQYF. CDR3 DNA: TGTGCCAGCAGCCAAGGCGGCCTAGCGCCTCCTAGCACAGATTCGCAGTATTTT.

This clonotype was seen at least ten times. The J gene is TRBJ2-3, the V gene TRBV28; tentative D call: TRBD1 (5 bases). Germline assignment: CDR1 MDHEN and CDR2 SYDVKM. This CDR3 contains 13 residues. Trimming removed 6 bases at V and 0 bases at J, with 7 bases between. CDR3 coding DNA: TGTGCCAGCAGGGACACTAGCACAGATACGCAGTATTTT. As protein: CASRDTSTDTQYF. Based on the CDR3 plus reference TRBV28 and TRBJ2-3, the full variable domain is DVKVTQSSRYLVKRTGEKVFLECVQDMDHENMFWYRQDPGLGLRLIYFSYDVKMKEKGDIPEGYSVSREKKERFSLILESASTNQTSMYLCASRDTSTDTQYFGPGTRLTVL.

This clonotype was detected only a few times. The chain employs TRBV27 and TRBJ1-1; the D is unclear. V gave up 10 bases and J gave up 9 bases, with 15 bases separating them. This CDR3 has 11 residues. Germline V CDR1 and CDR2: MNHEY, SMNVEV (reference sequence). The CDR3 spells CATPENFQAFF. CDR3 nucleotide sequence: TGTGCCACTCCTGAAAATTTCCAAGCTTTCTTT.

This clonotype came up many times. The gene calls are TRBV28 and TRBJ1-2; 7 bases map to TRBD1. The germline V gene has CDR1 MDHEN and CDR2 SYDVKM. This CDR3 has 17 amino acids. Trimming at V came to 5 bases and at J to 4 bases, leaving 16 bases not matched to a gene. CDR3 DNA: TGTGCCAGCAGTACCTCCTTCGACAGGGTCGCCCCCTATGGCTACACCTTC. The encoded protein is CASSTSFDRVAPYGYTF.

This clonotype was seen a few times. The chain employs TRBV20-1 and TRBJ2-1; 7 nucleotides align to TRBD2. CDR1 is DFQATT and CDR2 is SNEGSKA in the germline V gene (reference sequence). The CDR3 is 18 amino acids. J gave up 0 bases and V 0 bases, and 11 bases lay outside the gene matches. The CDR3, as DNA: TGCAGTGCTAGAGATGAAAATGCGGGGGTTCCCTCCTACAATGAGCAGTTCTTC. This translates into CSARDENAGVPSYNEQFF.

V gene TRBV7-9 combines with J gene TRBJ2-4; 9 nucleotides match TRBD1. CDR3 length equals 14 residues. The J segment lost 6 bases and the V segment lost 5 bases, leaving 5 bases of the junction unmatched. Germline CDR1 and CDR2: SEHNR and FQNEAQ (reference sequence). This chain's CDR3 is CASSDRQGGNIQYF. The CDR3 DNA reads TGTGCCAGCAGCGACAGACAGGGGGGAAACATTCAGTACTTC.

This clonotype was seen repeatedly, ten times or more. The chain is built from TRBV19 and TRBJ1-2, with TRBD1 as a possible D gene (5 bases). Trimming took off 5 bases at V and 0 bases at J, with 16 bases between the two ends. Germline V gives CDR1 LNHDA, CDR2 SQIVND (reference sequence). CDR3 length equals 16 residues. Here the CDR3 DNA reads TGTGCCAGTAGTTACCTTGACAGCTACTCTAACTATGGCTACACCTTC. It translates to CASSYLDSYSNYGYTF.